A single sample gave rise to the 21 T cell receptor beta chains below, sequenced in a study of sequential checkpoint blockade in melanoma. The treatment: randomized to nivolumab then ipilimumab (arm A) or the reverse (arm B). Profiling relied on immunoSEQ multiplex PCR, and the TCRdb table lists in-frame clones only, not all of them. The data show about 6,000 clones, about 21% seen once. Sequencing was performed on tumor tissue (inferred from file names), taken from a patient given nivolumab and ipilimumab in sequence. All receptors come from a human donor with melanoma.

The chain links TRBV14 to TRBJ2-1, with D perhaps given as TRBD1 or TRBD2 (5 bases each). Germline V gives CDR1 SGHDN, CDR2 FVKESK. V lost 4 bases and J lost 3, with 13 bases in between. The CDR3 has 15 amino acids. CDR3: CASSPEGIGYNEQFF. The CDR3 DNA sequence: TGTGCCAGCAGCCCCGAGGGGATCGGCTACAATGAGCAGTTCTTC.

This clone is categorized as medium-sized. This chain links TRBV15 with TRBJ2-4, with D perhaps TRBD2 (6 bases). V lost 0 bases and J 2 bases, leaving 14 bases between the germline ends. From germline, CDR1 is LNHNV and CDR2 YYDKDF (reference sequence). The CDR3 runs 17 residues. CDR3 loop: CATSREGGDSSKNIQYF. The DNA of the CDR3 is TGTGCCACCAGCAGAGAAGGCGGGGATTCTTCCAAAAACATTCAGTACTTC.

V and J are TRBV6-7 and TRBJ2-7, with a tentative D call TRBD1 (6 bases). TRBV6-7 counts as an open reading frame of uncertain function. This CDR3 has 13 residues. V shed 5 bases and J shed 7 bases, with 15 bases lying between them. CDR3 amino acids: CASSTTGMGEQYF. CDR3 coding DNA: TGTGCCAGCAGTACCACAGGGATGGGGGAGCAGTACTTC.

This clone has a handful of counts. V and J are TRBV23-1 and TRBJ2-7; tentatively, D is TRBD2 (6 bases). TRBV23-1 is treated as an ORF (open reading frame) with a function not yet certain. Trimming left V 6 bases short and J 7 bases short, with 16 bases between. The CDR3 has 13 residues. The CDR3 is CASSRDSIGEQYF. The CDR3 bases are TGCGCCAGCAGCCGGGACTCCATCGGTGAGCAGTACTTC.

The chain combines TRBV30 with TRBJ1-1; weak D call: TRBD1 (5 bases). CDR3 length equals 13 residues. The germline V gene has CDR1 GTSNPN and CDR2 SVGIG (reference sequence). V lost 0 bases, J lost 10 bases, and 15 bases lay in between. CDR3 sequence reads: CAWSVSGTEGAFF. The DNA of the CDR3 is TGTGCCTGGAGTGTATCAGGGACTGAGGGAGCTTTCTTT.

In this sample, this clone turned up a few times. The chain combines TRBV9 with TRBJ1-5, with unresolved D. Germline assignment: CDR1 SGDLS and CDR2 YYNGEE. V gave up 3 bases and J gave up 6 bases, with 16 bases separating them. There are 15 residues in the CDR3. The CDR3 protein is CASSETAYGSQPQHF. The CDR3 DNA reads TGTGCCAGCAGCGAGACGGCCTACGGCAGTCAGCCCCAGCATTTT.

This clone was picked up a small number of times. The rearrangement uses TRBV6-8 and TRBJ2-7; TRBD2 aligns across 9 bases. Germline CDR1 reads MNHGY; CDR2 reads SAAAGT. V was pared by 3 bases and J by 3 bases, with 3 bases of the junction left unmatched. This CDR3 is 14 amino acids long. In DNA, the CDR3 is TGTGCCAGCAGTTATCTAGCGGGGAGCTACGAGCAGTACTTC. Its translation: CASSYLAGSYEQYF.

V gene TRBV28 combines with J gene TRBJ1-1, with a possible D match to TRBD1 (5 bases). There are 17 residues in the CDR3. Germline CDR1 reads MDHEN; CDR2 reads SYDVKM. The germline V and J ends were trimmed by 5 bases and 3 bases, with 22 bases remaining between them. The CDR3 region has the DNA TGTGCCAGCAGTCCTTATTTGAGGGGCGTTTTTGACACTGAAGCTTTCTTT. Its protein product is CASSPYLRGVFDTEAFF.

This chain uses TRBV6-8 with TRBJ2-1; 8 bases line up with TRBD2. J lost 0 bases, V lost 4 bases, and 8 bases had no gene match. Germline CDR1 MNHGY, CDR2 SAAAGT. This CDR3 has 17 residues. The CDR3 DNA is TGTGCCAGCAGTTTCAGACTAGCGCGGCGCTCCTACAATGAGCAGTTCTTC. This gives the protein CASSFRLARRSYNEQFF.

This clone was counted ten times or more. This chain joins TRBV11-3 and TRBJ2-7; 7 bases match TRBD1. J was trimmed by 2 bases and V by 1 base; bases with no gene match: 8. Germline V CDR1 and CDR2: SGHNT, YENEEA. The CDR3 totals 16 residues. As DNA, the CDR3 is TGTGCCAGCAGCTTAGTGTGGACAGGACAAACCTACGAGCAGTACTTC. It codes for CASSLVWTGQTYEQYF.

This clone showed up just a few times. The rearrangement uses TRBV6-8 and TRBJ2-5; unclear D gene. Deletions cut 5 bases from V and 5 bases from J, with 12 bases between. Looked up from germline, CDR1 is MNHGY and CDR2 is SAAAGT. This CDR3 has 13 residues. The CDR3 spells CASSRRILETQYF. In nucleotides, the CDR3 is TGTGCCAGCAGTCGACGCATCTTGGAGACCCAGTACTTC.

This clone was counted many times. J is TRBJ2-3 and V is TRBV11-3; a weak D match, TRBD2 (5 bases). The V end lost 1 base, the J end lost 4 bases, and 12 bases lay between the germline ends. The CDR3 extends over 15 amino acids. Germline-derived CDR1 and CDR2 are SGHNT and YENEEA. CDR3 sequence reads: CASSLGAARADTQYF. CDR3 nucleotides: TGTGCCAGCAGCTTAGGGGCAGCGAGGGCAGATACGCAGTATTTT.

This clone was picked up a small number of times. The chain recombines TRBV28 with TRBJ1-5; D uncertain. This CDR3 has 12 amino acids. V lost 3 bases and J lost 6, with 6 bases in between. Germline CDR1 MDHEN, CDR2 SYDVKM. CDR3 loop: CASSLIFQPQHF. CDR3 DNA: TGTGCCAGCAGTTTGATATTTCAGCCCCAGCATTTT.

This chain uses TRBV19 with TRBJ2-1, with TRBD2 identical over 10 bases. The V segment lost 3 bases and the J segment 6 bases; nucleotides outside the gene matches: 5. This CDR3 region has 15 residues. Germline V lookup: CDR1 LNHDA, CDR2 SQIVND (reference sequence). CDR3 region: CASSIPSGSPNEQFF. In nucleotides, the CDR3 is TGTGCCAGTAGTATCCCTAGCGGGAGCCCCAATGAGCAGTTCTTC.

The CDR3 here is CASSWSSGAYEQYF. The CDR3, as DNA: TGCGCCAGCAGCTGGTCGTCAGGAGCCTACGAGCAGTACTTC. This chain uses TRBV5-1 with TRBJ2-7; no definite D call. The CDR3 has 14 residues. From germline, CDR1 is SGHRS and CDR2 YFSETQ. The V gene lost 3 bases and the J gene lost 2 bases, with 12 bases spanning the gap. Combining the CDR3 with reference TRBV5-1 and TRBJ2-7 gives the whole variable domain KAGVTQTPRYLIKTRGQQVTLSCSPISGHRSVSWYQQTPGQGLQFLFEYFSETQRNKGNFPGRFSGRQFSNSRSEMNVSTLELGDSALYLCASSWSSGAYEQYFGPGTRLTVT.

This clone showed up just a few times. This rearrangement joins TRBV9 to TRBJ2-5; 12 nucleotides agree with TRBD1. The CDR3 consists of 16 residues. The V gene's germline CDR1 is SGDLS and CDR2 YYNGEE. J was trimmed by 5 bases and V by 0 bases; bases with no gene match: 5. This CDR3 reads CASSVEGGTGGETQYF. CDR3 in DNA: TGTGCCAGCAGCGTAGAAGGTGGGACAGGGGGCGAGACCCAGTACTTC. Supplemented by reference TRBV9 and TRBJ2-5, the full variable domain reads DSGVTQTPKHLITATGQRVTLRCSPRSGDLSVYWYQQSLDQGLQFLIQYYNGEERAKGNILERFSAQQFPDLHSELNLSSLELGDSALYFCASSVEGGTGGETQYFGPGTRLLVL.

This chain connects TRBV19 to TRBJ1-1; 7 nucleotides match TRBD1. Trimming cost V 6 bases and J 0 bases; bases outside gene matches: 13. Germline CDR1 reads LNHDA; CDR2 reads SQIVND (reference sequence). The CDR3 is 17 residues long. This CDR3 reads CASSSIGGTDMNTEAFF. In nucleotides, the CDR3 is TGTGCCAGTAGCTCAATCGGGGGGACAGATATGAACACTGAAGCTTTCTTT.

This clone appeared many times. Germline and junction disagree at one end, which may indicate a read error. The chain has TRBV11-3 and TRBJ2-3; 7 positions agree with TRBD2. The CDR3 contains 15 residues. The germline gives CDR1 SGHNT, CDR2 YENEEA. The CDR3 reads CASSLGSPGGDTQYF. For the CDR3, the DNA is TGTGCCAGCAGTTTAGGGAGTCCGGGGGGAGATACGCAGTATTTT.

This clone is categorized as medium-sized (0.01 to 0.1%). The chain joins TRBV11-3 to TRBJ2-3; 9 bases align to TRBD2. The CDR3 runs to 16 residues. Trimming at V came to 2 bases and at J to 2 bases, leaving 5 bases not matched to a gene. Germline V CDR1 and CDR2: SGHNT, YENEEA. CDR3 amino acids: CASSLSLAGLTDTQYF. CDR3 coding DNA: TGTGCCAGCAGCTTAAGCCTAGCGGGACTCACAGATACGCAGTATTTT.

The chain couples TRBV19 to TRBJ2-2; D uncertain. This CDR3 has 14 residues. The germline V gene has CDR1 LNHDA and CDR2 SQIVND (reference sequence). V lost 6 bases, J lost 0 bases, and 8 bases lay in between. The CDR3 loop reads CASSADTNTGELFF. CDR3 sequence (DNA): TGTGCCAGTAGCGCAGACACGAACACCGGGGAGCTGTTTTTT.

This clone occurred a few times. The V call is TRBV10-2, the J call TRBJ1-5; no clear D gene. This CDR3 region has 15 residues. Per germline, CDR1 WSHSY and CDR2 SAAADI. The V end lost 8 bases, the J end lost 1 base, and 15 bases lay between the germline ends. CDR3 sequence (DNA): TGCGCCAGCGACAAGAGGAACGGGAGCAATCAGCCCCAGCATTTT. It translates to CASDKRNGSNQPQHF.